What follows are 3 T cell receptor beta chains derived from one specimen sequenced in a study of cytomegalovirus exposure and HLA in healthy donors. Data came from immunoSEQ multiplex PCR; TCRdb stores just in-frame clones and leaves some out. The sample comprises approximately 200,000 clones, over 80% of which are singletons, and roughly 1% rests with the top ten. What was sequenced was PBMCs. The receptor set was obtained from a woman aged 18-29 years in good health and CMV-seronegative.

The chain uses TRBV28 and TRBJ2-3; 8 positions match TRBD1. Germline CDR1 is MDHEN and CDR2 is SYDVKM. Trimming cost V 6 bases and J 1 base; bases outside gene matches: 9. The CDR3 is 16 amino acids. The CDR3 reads CASSSGGRGGTDTQYF. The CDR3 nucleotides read TGTGCCAGCAGCTCAGGGGGCAGGGGAGGCACAGATACGCAGTATTTT.

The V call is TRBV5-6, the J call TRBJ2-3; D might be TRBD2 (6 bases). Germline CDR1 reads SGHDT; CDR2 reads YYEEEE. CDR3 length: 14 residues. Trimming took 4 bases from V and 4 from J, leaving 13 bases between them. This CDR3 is CASSGLGSPDTQYF. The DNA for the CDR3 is TGTGCCAGCAGCGGCCTCGGGAGCCCAGATACGCAGTATTTT.

DNA for the CDR3: TGTGCCAGCAGCGTGGACAGGGTGGGAACTGAAGCTTTCTTT. Amino acids: CASSVDRVGTEAFF. The chain carries TRBV7-9 and TRBJ1-1, with 8 bases matching TRBD1. The J segment lost 5 bases and the V segment lost 5 bases, leaving 7 bases of the junction unmatched. Germline V lookup: CDR1 SEHNR, CDR2 FQNEAQ (reference sequence). This CDR3 is 14 amino acids long.